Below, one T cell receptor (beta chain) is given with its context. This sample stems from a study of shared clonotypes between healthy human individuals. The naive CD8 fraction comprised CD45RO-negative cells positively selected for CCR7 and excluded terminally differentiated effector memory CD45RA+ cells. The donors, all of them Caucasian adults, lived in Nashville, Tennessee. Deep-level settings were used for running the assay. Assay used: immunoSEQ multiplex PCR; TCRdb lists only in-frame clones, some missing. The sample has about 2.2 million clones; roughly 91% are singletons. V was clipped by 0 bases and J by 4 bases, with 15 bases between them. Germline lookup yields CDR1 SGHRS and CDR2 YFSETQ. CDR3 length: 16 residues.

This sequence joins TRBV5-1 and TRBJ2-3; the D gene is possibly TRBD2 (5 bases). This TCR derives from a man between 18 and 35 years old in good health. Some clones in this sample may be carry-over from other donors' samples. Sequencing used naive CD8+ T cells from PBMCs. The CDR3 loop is CASSLVPGIGPDTQYF. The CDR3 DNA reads TGCGCCAGCAGCTTGGTCCCGGGAATCGGTCCAGATACGCAGTATTTT.